Each of the 31 T cell receptor beta chains below was sequenced from the same sample in a study of brain metastases from non-small cell lung cancer. The table came from immunoSEQ multiplex PCR; TCRdb's copy has only in-frame clones and leaves some out. The data hold about 6,000 clones, with about four fifths observed a single time. The sample was primary lung tumor tissue. The source is a donor over 35 with non-small cell lung cancer.

This chain uses TRBV10-3 with TRBJ2-3; TRBD2 matches 13 bases. The CDR3 consists of 16 residues. The V and J ends lost 4 bases and 2 bases, in that order; junction bases with no gene match: 3. Germline V lookup: CDR1 ENHRY, CDR2 SYGVKD. CDR3 bases: TGTGCCATCAGTGCGGGACTAGCGGGGTACACAGATACGCAGTATTTT. The encoded protein is CAISAGLAGYTDTQYF.

The table lists this clone with a count of one. The chain recombines TRBV30 with TRBJ1-2; 9 bases map to TRBD1. Trimming took 4 bases from V and 3 from J; bases not matched to a gene: 9. This CDR3 is built from 15 residues. Per the germline V gene, CDR1 is GTSNPN and CDR2 is SVGIG (reference sequence). The CDR3 region is CAWTGTGGSYYGYTF. DNA for the CDR3: TGTGCCTGGACTGGAACAGGGGGCAGTTACTATGGCTACACCTTC.

The rearrangement uses TRBV20-1 and TRBJ1-4; no definite D call. Germline V CDR1 and CDR2: DFQATT, SNEGSKA (reference sequence). Trimming pared 3 bases from V and 13 bases from J, leaving 9 bases between. The CDR3 covers 10 residues. The CDR3 coding sequence is TGCAGTGCTAGTGGGGAAGGACTGTTTTTT. It yields the protein CSASGEGLFF.

This rearrangement joins TRBV5-1 to TRBJ1-1; D not certain. This CDR3 region has 14 residues. CDR1 and CDR2 from the germline V gene are SGHRS and YFSETQ. Trimming pared 0 bases from V and 0 bases from J, leaving 6 bases between. CDR3 sequence: CASSLGSMNTEAFF. DNA for the CDR3: TGCGCCAGCAGCTTGGGCAGCATGAACACTGAAGCTTTCTTT.

The sample holds one count of this clone. The junction departs from germline at one end; a sequencing error may be responsible. This chain joins TRBV2 and TRBJ1-5, with TRBD1 identical over 9 bases. This CDR3 comprises 14 residues. In germline, CDR1 is SNHLY, CDR2 FYNNEI. CDR3 sequence (DNA): TGTGCCAGCAGTGACGACAGGGGGGATCAACCCCAGCATTTT. Amino acids: CASSDDRGDQPQHF.

The chain combines TRBV5-1 with TRBJ2-7; 9 positions agree with TRBD2. CDR3 length: 14 residues. Trimming cost V 4 bases and J 3 bases; bases outside gene matches: 5. Per the germline V gene, CDR1 is SGHRS and CDR2 is YFSETQ. Written as DNA, the CDR3 is TGCGCCAGCAGCGCGGGACTAGCAGACTACGAGCAGTACTTC. The encoded protein is CASSAGLADYEQYF.

The table lists this clone with a few counts. In DNA, the CDR3 is TGTGCCAGCAGAGTGGTGGGGGCCCGGGGCGGGGAGCTGTTTTTT. Translated, it gives CASRVVGARGGELFF. The V call is TRBV27, the J call TRBJ2-2, with D possibly matching TRBD1 (6 bases). The CDR3 sequence is 15 residues long. V gave up 6 bases and J gave up 7 bases, with 18 bases separating them. Germline CDR1 is MNHEY and CDR2 is SMNVEV (reference sequence).

The chain carries TRBV7-2 and TRBJ2-3; D may match TRBD1 or TRBD2 (6 bases each). The CDR3 has 18 amino acids. Trimming left V 5 bases short and J 3 bases short, with 24 bases between. The germline gives CDR1 SGHTA, CDR2 FQGNSA. The CDR3 sequence: CASSRGVRALDFTDTQYF. DNA of the CDR3: TGTGCCAGCAGCAGGGGGGTTAGGGCCCTCGATTTTACAGATACGCAGTATTTT.

The gene calls are TRBV4-1 and TRBJ1-2; 8 nucleotides line up with TRBD1. The germline V gene encodes CDR1 MGHRA and CDR2 YSYEKL. The CDR3 is 19 amino acids. The trim removed 4 bases at V and 4 bases at J, leaving 20 bases unmatched. CDR3 protein: CASSPQNSRGRVRGYGYTF. CDR3 nucleotides: TGCGCCAGCAGCCCGCAGAACTCCAGGGGGCGGGTGCGGGGCTATGGCTACACCTTC.

The table lists this clone with a few counts. The germline gene is not matched at one end of the junction; a read error may be the cause. V gene TRBV5-1 combines with J gene TRBJ2-7; D unresolved. The length of the CDR3 is 11 residues. Germline V gene lookup returns CDR1 SGHRS and CDR2 YFSETQ. Here the CDR3 reads CASSLEYEQYF. The CDR3 DNA reads as TGCGCCAGCAGTTTGGAGTACGAGCAGTACTTC.

As regards this clone: Other nucleotide sequences in the sample specify the same CDR3. V gene TRBV6-5 combines with J gene TRBJ2-3; tentatively, D is TRBD2 (5 bases). V was clipped by 5 bases and J by 5 bases, with 11 bases between them. CDR1 and CDR2 (germline): MNHEY, SVGAGI. The CDR3 contains 13 residues. The CDR3 region is CASSTGSVDTQYF. The CDR3 DNA sequence: TGTGCCAGCAGTACGGGGTCGGTAGATACGCAGTATTTT.

The chain couples TRBV19 to TRBJ2-3; 7 positions match TRBD2. The trim removed 3 bases at V and 3 bases at J, leaving 6 bases unmatched. Germline V gene data show CDR1 as LNHDA and CDR2 as SQIVND (reference sequence). The CDR3 consists of 15 residues. For the CDR3, the DNA is TGTGCCAGTAGTATTTCGGCGGGGGAAACAGATACGCAGTATTTT. This codes for CASSISAGETDTQYF.

This chain uses TRBV2 with TRBJ2-7; no clear D. V lost 6 bases and J lost 3, with 9 bases in between. CDR1 is SNHLY, CDR2 FYNNEI, per germline. This CDR3 is 12 amino acids long. CDR3 in amino acids: CASSTEVYEQYF. The DNA of the CDR3 is TGTGCCAGCAGCACCGAGGTCTACGAGCAGTACTTC. Looking up the rest from reference TRBV2 and TRBJ2-7 gives the full variable domain: EPEVTQTPSHQVTQMGQEVILRCVPISNHLYFYWYRQILGQKVEFLVSFYNNEISEKSEIFDDQFSVERPDGSNFTLKIRSTKLEDSAMYFCASSTEVYEQYFGPGTRLTVT.

V usage is TRBV7-8 and J usage is TRBJ1-2, with 9 bases that match TRBD1. There are 15 residues in the CDR3. Germline V gene sequence: CDR1 SGHVS, CDR2 FQNEAQ. V lost 1 base and J lost 6; bases outside the gene matches: 6. This CDR3 is CASSLVPGQGDGYTF. In DNA form, the CDR3 reads TGTGCCAGCAGCTTAGTACCGGGACAGGGAGATGGCTACACCTTC.

The chain couples TRBV28 to TRBJ2-4; D may correspond to TRBD1 or TRBD2 (5 bases each). Trimming shortened V by 6 bases and J by 0 bases, and 18 bases separated the two germline ends. Germline V CDR1 and CDR2: MDHEN, SYDVKM. This CDR3 is 17 amino acids long. The CDR3 coding sequence is TGTGCCAGCAGCGAGGGACGGGCTATCCTAGCCAAAAACATTCAGTACTTC. Amino acid sequence: CASSEGRAILAKNIQYF. The whole variable domain, remainder taken from reference TRBV28 and TRBJ2-4, is DVKVTQSSRYLVKRTGEKVFLECVQDMDHENMFWYRQDPGLGLRLIYFSYDVKMKEKGDIPEGYSVSREKKERFSLILESASTNQTSMYLCASSEGRAILAKNIQYFGAGTRLSVL.

The V gene is TRBV10-3, the J gene TRBJ1-6; D call uncertain. The CDR3 runs to 13 residues. Germline CDR1 is ENHRY and CDR2 is SYGVKD. Trimming shortened V by 3 bases and J by 5 bases, and 5 bases separated the two germline ends. CDR3 nucleotide sequence: TGTGCCATCAGTGAAGGGAATAATTCACCCCTCCACTTT. It is translated as CAISEGNNSPLHF.

The chain combines TRBV5-5 with TRBJ2-1; 11 bases agree with TRBD2. The V segment lost 4 bases and the J segment 2 bases; nucleotides outside the gene matches: 2. The germline gives CDR1 SGHKS, CDR2 YYEKEE (reference sequence). The CDR3 runs to 15 residues. CDR3 nucleotides: TGTGCCAGCAGCATGGGACTAGCGGCCTACAATGAGCAGTTCTTC. This codes for CASSMGLAAYNEQFF.

The chain is built from TRBV11-3 and TRBJ2-1, with 7 nucleotides matching TRBD2. Germline V gene sequence: CDR1 SGHNT, CDR2 YENEEA. CDR3 length: 15 residues. Trimming took 1 base from V and 7 from J; bases not matched to a gene: 7. The CDR3 bases are TGTGCCAGCAGCTTAGCGGGGGGAGGTGGTAATGAGCAGTTCTTC. Amino acids: CASSLAGGGGNEQFF.

The chain is built from TRBV19 and TRBJ1-2; tentative D call: TRBD1 (6 bases). The germline CDR1 and CDR2 sequences are LNHDA and SQIVND (reference sequence). V was clipped by 4 bases and J by 8 bases, with 14 bases between them. This CDR3 region has 13 residues. DNA of the CDR3: TGTGCCAGTAGTAGTCACAGGGTCTGGGGCTACACCTTC. It specifies CASSSHRVWGYTF.

The CDR3 loop reads CASSSLTGIGNTIYF. The CDR3 nucleotides read TGTGCCAGCAGCTCTTTGACAGGGATCGGAAACACCATATATTTT. This sequence joins TRBV7-9 and TRBJ1-3; 7 bases are a match to TRBD1. The germline gives CDR1 SEHNR, CDR2 FQNEAQ (reference sequence). CDR3 length equals 15 residues. V shed 4 bases, J shed 4 bases, and the junction held 7 bases outside the gene matches.

The count of this clone is one. The genes are TRBV18 and TRBJ2-1; 12 bases are a match to TRBD1. Unmatched junction bases numbered 2, after V lost 7 bases and J lost 7 bases. CDR1 and CDR2 (germline): KGHSH, LQKENI. CDR3 length: 13 residues. This chain's CDR3 is CASLGQGANEQFF. The CDR3 bases are TGTGCCAGCTTGGGACAGGGGGCTAATGAGCAGTTCTTC.

CDR3 DNA: TGTGCCAGCAGCTTGGGCAGAGGGGATATTTTGACCTTC. Amino acids: CASSLGRGDILTF. This sequence joins TRBV5-6 and TRBJ1-2, with TRBD1 as a possible D gene (5 bases). The V end was cut by 0 bases, the J end by 14 bases, with 17 bases between. CDR1 is SGHDT, CDR2 YYEEEE, per germline. CDR3 size: 13 residues.

The gene calls are TRBV18 and TRBJ2-6; the D is unclear. This CDR3 comprises 15 residues. V lost 6 bases and J lost 0, with 9 bases in between. Germline V CDR1 and CDR2: KGHSH, LQKENI. The chain's CDR3 is CASSSTVSGANVLTF. CDR3 nucleotides: TGTGCCAGCTCGTCCACAGTCTCTGGGGCCAACGTCCTGACTTTC. Drawing the rest from reference TRBV18 and TRBJ2-6, the complete variable domain is NAGVMQNPRHLVRRRGQEARLRCSPMKGHSHVYWYRQLPEEGLKFMVYLQKENIIDESGMPKERFSAEFPKEGPSILRIQQVVRGDSAAYFCASSSTVSGANVLTFGAGSRLTVL.

This chain connects TRBV28 to TRBJ1-5; 9 nucleotides line up with TRBD1. The germline V gene encodes CDR1 MDHEN and CDR2 SYDVKM. This CDR3 is 14 amino acids long. The V segment lost 6 bases and the J segment 5 bases; nucleotides outside the gene matches: 5. CDR3: CASSPTGGHQPQHF. In DNA form, the CDR3 reads TGTGCCAGCAGCCCAACAGGGGGCCATCAGCCCCAGCATTTT.

The chain carries TRBV25-1 and TRBJ1-1; 9 bases map to TRBD1. The CDR3 length is 16 residues. Germline CDR1 MGHDK, CDR2 SYGVNS. The trim removed 6 bases at V and 3 bases at J, leaving 11 bases unmatched. The CDR3 sequence is CASSPSMGQGDTEAFF. The CDR3 DNA sequence: TGTGCCAGCAGCCCTAGTATGGGACAGGGTGACACTGAAGCTTTCTTT.

The V and J genes are TRBV7-8 and TRBJ2-3; 7 bases are shared with TRBD1. V was pared by 1 base and J by 3 bases, with 4 bases of the junction left unmatched. From germline, CDR1 is SGHVS and CDR2 FQNEAQ. This CDR3 has 15 residues. The DNA of the CDR3 is TGTGCCAGCAGCTTAGAGAGGGGGCGGACAGATACGCAGTATTTT. Its protein is CASSLERGRTDTQYF. Combining the CDR3 with reference TRBV7-8 and TRBJ2-3 gives the whole variable domain GAGVSQSPRYKVAKRGQDVALRCDPISGHVSLFWYQQALGQGPEFLTYFQNEAQLDKSGLPSDRFFAERPEGSVSTLKIQRTQQEDSAVYLCASSLERGRTDTQYFGPGTRLTVL.

This sequence joins TRBV28 and TRBJ2-3, with 13 bases matching TRBD2. Unmatched junction bases numbered 3, after V lost 3 bases and J lost 3 bases. Germline V gene sequence: CDR1 MDHEN, CDR2 SYDVKM. This CDR3 region has 16 residues. CDR3 nucleotide sequence: TGTGCCAGCAGTTTCGGACTAGCGGGGGTGACAGATACGCAGTATTTT. This gives the protein CASSFGLAGVTDTQYF. The full variable domain, completed using reference TRBV28 and TRBJ2-3, is DVKVTQSSRYLVKRTGEKVFLECVQDMDHENMFWYRQDPGLGLRLIYFSYDVKMKEKGDIPEGYSVSREKKERFSLILESASTNQTSMYLCASSFGLAGVTDTQYFGPGTRLTVL.

This chain links TRBV6-5 with TRBJ2-7, with a tentative D call TRBD2 (5 bases). This CDR3 has 14 residues. Trimming stripped 7 bases from V and 4 bases from J, with 17 bases between. Germline V gene lookup returns CDR1 MNHEY and CDR2 SVGAGI. CDR3 in DNA: TGTGCCAGCACCCCCCGGGAAAGGTTTTACGAGCAGTACTTC. This codes for CASTPRERFYEQYF.

Here the CDR3 DNA reads TGTGCCAGCAGCCCAGAGGACTATAATTCACCCCTCCACTTT. The encoded protein is CASSPEDYNSPLHF. The chain has TRBV6-5 and TRBJ1-6; D not resolved. The germline V gene has CDR1 MNHEY and CDR2 SVGAGI. This CDR3 has 14 amino acids. V was pared by 6 bases and J by 3 bases, with 9 bases between.

The chain employs TRBV27 and TRBJ2-7, with 9 bases matching TRBD1. V was clipped by 4 bases and J by 6 bases; unmatched bases: 10. The CDR3 has 15 residues. Germline V gives CDR1 MNHEY, CDR2 SMNVEV (reference sequence). The CDR3 DNA follows: TGTGCCAGCAGTTCTAGGGGACAGGGCCCCCTCGAGCAGTACTTC. Translating it yields CASSSRGQGPLEQYF.

A single count supports this clone. The chain uses TRBV7-8 and TRBJ2-4, with 11 nucleotides matching TRBD2. The CDR3 loop spans 17 amino acids. Germline V lookup: CDR1 SGHVS, CDR2 FQNEAQ. V lost 4 bases to trimming and J lost 1 base; unmatched junction nucleotides: 6. The CDR3: CASSSGTSGLAKNIQYF. The CDR3 nucleotides read TGTGCCAGCAGCTCCGGGACTAGCGGCTTGGCCAAAAACATTCAGTACTTC.